This TCR beta chain emerged from a study of T cells after yellow fever vaccination (dated by TCRdb to between 2018 and 2021). Concerning the study at large: The SMART-Seq v4 Ultra Low Input RNA kit was used to prepare libraries from fractions with low cell numbers. Bulk TCR alpha and beta repertoires were sequenced longitudinally to track T-cell clones before and after primary and booster YFV17D yellow fever vaccination. Blood was collected at multiple timepoints before and after primary and secondary immunization, and bulk PBMC replicates and cell subsets were isolated. Two healthy male donors made up the cohort, one aged 18 to 30 years and the other aged 30 to 40 years. Overall study outcomes, separate from this receptor: FACS-sorted repertoires could contain abundant contaminating clonotypes from the bulk population, so computational filtering was required. A small share of clonotypes occurred in both CD4 and CD8 compartments, likely arising from convergent recombination. Because only two donors were included in the study, the extent to which the findings can be generalized is limited. Most clones expanded after primary vaccination were re-detected after the booster (almost 97% of CD4 and around nine tenths of CD8), suggesting broad memory maintenance. Compared with the primary T-cell response, the secondary T-cell response was weaker but faster, peaking on day 5 rather than day 15.

Sequencing was performed on an Illumina NovaSeq 6000. TCR cDNA was synthesized by 5'RACE template switching, through which a universal primer site and unique molecular identifiers were introduced. Priming for cDNA synthesis came from both the TCR alpha and TCR beta constant segments. Library amplification used two PCR steps, and the second PCR step added sample barcodes and sequencing adapters. Libraries were sequenced on Illumina HiSeq 2500 (2x100 bp) or NovaSeq (2x150 bp). Under the source paper's analysis protocol: MIGEC handled demultiplexing of reads and collapsing into UMI consensus sequences, while MiXCR performed V(D)J alignment. Vaccine-responding clonotypes were defined with edgeR using replicate PBMC samples, requiring FDR below 0.01 and a log2 fold change above 5 up to day 15. Each bulk clonotype received a CD4 or CD8 identity based on whether the sequenced CD4 or CD8 repertoire contained that clonotype at higher abundance. TCRdb ran its own pipeline on the public reads, namely fastp trimming at Q25 and MiXCR clone calling, and kept in-frame beta chains. Entries are consolidated by CDR3 protein sequence, retaining the most common genes and DNA. The V and J calls here are based on TCRdb, not the publication. Across this sample there are approximately 300,000 distinct CDR3 sequences, with about 10% seen only once. In total, the top ten clones hold roughly 3% of the sample.

V is clipped by 7 bases and J by 4 bases, and the sequence between their germline boundaries is 17 bases long. CDR1 SGHRS and CDR2 YFSETQ are derived from the germline V gene. Including the terminal cysteine and phenylalanine, the CDR3 comprises 15 residues. Only the CDR3 part of the read is kept: 45 bases, read in frame from the first base. This sample's treatment or condition label indicates: live attenuated yellow fever vaccine strain. A standard Ficoll-Paque protocol was used to isolate PBMCs from peripheral blood. Dynabeads CD4 and CD8 positive selection kits were used to isolate the CD4 and CD8 T-cell fractions. RNA was extracted with TriZol from bulk PBMCs, CD4 and CD8 fractions, and dextramer-positive and dextramer-negative fractions. Comments on this clonotype: The target of this receptor is not known. Base qualities are not at hand, and no much larger clone is one base apart.

The chain is assembled from TRBV5-1 and TRBJ2-2; perhaps TRBD1 is the D gene, with 6 bases matching. Source: CD4+ T cells sorted from PBMCs, taken 45 days after the yellow fever booster vaccination. The receptor comes from a man younger than 35 who received the YFV17D yellow fever vaccine. In nucleotide form, the sequence is TGCGCCAGCGGTCAACAGGGAAGTGGCACCGGGGAGCTGTTTTTT. Its translation reads: CASGQQGSGTGELFF.